This record concerns one T cell receptor (beta chain) sequence. With 4 bases removed from V and 0 bases from J, the gap between germline ends came to 5 bases. This CDR3 comprises 14 residues. From germline, CDR1 is SGHKS and CDR2 YYEKEE (reference sequence). The sample originates from a study of OX40 agonist ivuxolimab in advanced cancers. Study-level information: Ivuxolimab, an agonist antibody against OX40 (CD134), was given to patients. Participants could have had prior anti-PD-1, anti-PD-L1 or anti-CTLA-4 therapy, and 40% had some. The group had a mean age of 60 years, ranged from about 20 to 80, and was 80% to 90% male.

The table came from immunoSEQ multiplex PCR; TCRdb's copy has only in-frame clones and leaves some out. The sample shows fewer than 25,000 clones, roughly 90% of them seen only once. This material consisted of CD4+ or CD8+ T cells sorted from blood, taken in a trial of the OX40 agonist ivuxolimab. The receptor was isolated from an adult with an advanced solid tumor such as melanoma, head and neck, liver or kidney cancer. This chain connects TRBV5-5 to TRBJ2-6; the D is unclear. The CDR3 is CASSRFSGANVLTF. DNA for the CDR3: TGTGCCAGCAGCCGGTTCTCTGGGGCCAACGTCCTGACTTTC.